The present entry profiles one TCR beta chain with its context. The target antigen is unknown. The data derive from a study of shared clonotypes between healthy human individuals. Study-wide context: CD4 naive and CD4 memory each took three plates per donor, while CD8 naive took two and CD8 memory one. Whole-study results and caveats: The study drew on few donors, limiting represented genetic and exposure-history diversity.

There were only Caucasian adults among the donors, and all lived in Nashville, Tennessee. CDR3 length: 17 residues. Looked up from germline, CDR1 is LNHDA and CDR2 is SQIVND (reference sequence). V lost 2 bases and J lost 7; bases outside the gene matches: 14. Data came from immunoSEQ multiplex PCR; TCRdb stores just in-frame clones and leaves some out. The sample holds approximately 2,000,000 clones, around 92% seen once. The sample comprised naive CD4+ T cells from PBMCs. Subset noted: CD45RA+ positively selected. V and J are TRBV19 and TRBJ2-5, with 9 bases that match TRBD2. This receptor was identified in a young man in good health. Some clones in this sample may be carry-over from other donors' samples. The DNA for the CDR3 is TGTGCCAGTAGTATAACCCTGCGGGAGGGCCCCCAGGGGACCCAGTACTTC. Its protein is CASSITLREGPQGTQYF.